The following is a T cell receptor beta chain sequence with its context. Its matching antigen is unknown. The sample is drawn from a study of a mutant IDH1 vaccine in newly diagnosed glioma. The length of the CDR3 is 16 residues. After removal of 2 bases from V and 5 bases from J, the junction contained 6 bases not matched to a gene. Per the germline V gene, CDR1 is MNHNY and CDR2 is SVGAGI (reference sequence). Profiling relied on immunoSEQ multiplex PCR, and the TCRdb table lists in-frame clones only, not all of them. Of about 92,000 clones listed, over 75% are singletons. Time point: baseline, week 1 (first vaccination visit). Treatment defined: pre-vaccination baseline after standard-of-care therapy. Whole-study results and caveats: Pseudoprogression seemingly bore no relation to changes in top peripheral T cell clonotypes.

The receptor was derived from a man in his forties with glioma. Sample: PBMCs, taken from a glioma patient treated with radiotherapy, temozolomide or both. The chain combines TRBV6-6 with TRBJ2-1; 10 nucleotides match TRBD1. The CDR3 nucleotides read TGTGCCAGCAGTTACGCGACAGGGGGCTTCGACAATGAGCAGTTCTTC. Translation: CASSYATGGFDNEQFF.